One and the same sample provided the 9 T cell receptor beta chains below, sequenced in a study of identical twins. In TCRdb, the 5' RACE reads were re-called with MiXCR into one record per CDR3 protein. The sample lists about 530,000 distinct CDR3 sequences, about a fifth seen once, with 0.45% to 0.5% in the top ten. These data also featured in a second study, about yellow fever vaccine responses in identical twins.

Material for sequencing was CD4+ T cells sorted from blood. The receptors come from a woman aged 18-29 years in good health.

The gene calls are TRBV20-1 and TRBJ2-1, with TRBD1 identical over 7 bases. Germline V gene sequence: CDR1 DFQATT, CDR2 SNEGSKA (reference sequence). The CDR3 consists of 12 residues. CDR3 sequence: CSELDRAREQFF. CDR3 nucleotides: TGCAGCGAACTTGACAGGGCTAGGGAGCAGTTCTTC.

The CDR3 protein is CASSSSGRKSDTQYF. CDR3 coding DNA: TGTGCCAGTAGTTCAAGCGGGAGAAAGTCAGATACGCAGTATTTT. The chain is built from TRBV19 and TRBJ2-3, with 8 bases aligning to TRBD2. The CDR3 runs 15 residues. V lost 5 bases, J lost 4 bases, and 8 bases stayed unmatched. The germline gives CDR1 LNHDA, CDR2 SQIVND (reference sequence).

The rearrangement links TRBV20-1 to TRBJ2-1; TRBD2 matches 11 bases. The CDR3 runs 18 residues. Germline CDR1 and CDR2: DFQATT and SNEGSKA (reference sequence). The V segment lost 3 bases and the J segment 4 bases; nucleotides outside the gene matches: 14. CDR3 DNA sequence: TGCAGTGCTAGGCGACCTAGCGGGAGGATAAGGCCATACAATGAGCAGTTCTTC. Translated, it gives CSARRPSGRIRPYNEQFF.

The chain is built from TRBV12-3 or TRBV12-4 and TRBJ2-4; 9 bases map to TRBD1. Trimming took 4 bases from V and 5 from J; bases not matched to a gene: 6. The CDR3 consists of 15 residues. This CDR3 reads CASSWFTGGENIQYF. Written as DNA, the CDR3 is TGTGCCAGCAGTTGGTTCACAGGGGGCGAAAACATTCAGTACTTC.

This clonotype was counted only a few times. The CDR3 nucleotides read TGTGCCAGCAGCTTGGAATCAGGGGGGTCCTACAATGAGCAGTTCTTC. It is translated as CASSLESGGSYNEQFF. This chain links TRBV5-4 with TRBJ2-1; maybe TRBD1 (7 bases). V gave up 0 bases and J gave up 1 base, with 11 bases separating them. Germline CDR1 and CDR2: SGHNT and YYREEE (reference sequence). This CDR3 has 16 residues.

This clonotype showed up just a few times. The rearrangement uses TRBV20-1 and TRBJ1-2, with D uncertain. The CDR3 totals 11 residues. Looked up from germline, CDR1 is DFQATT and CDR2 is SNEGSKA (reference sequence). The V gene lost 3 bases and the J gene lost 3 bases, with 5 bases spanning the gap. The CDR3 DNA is TGCAGTGCTAGGGAAGACTATGGCTACACCTTC. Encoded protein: CSAREDYGYTF.

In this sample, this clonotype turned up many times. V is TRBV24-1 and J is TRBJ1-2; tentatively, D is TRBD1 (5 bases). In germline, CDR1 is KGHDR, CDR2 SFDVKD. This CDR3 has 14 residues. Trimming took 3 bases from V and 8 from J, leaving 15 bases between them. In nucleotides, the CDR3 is TGTGCCACCAGTGATACCCCAGGGATGAGCGGCTACACCTTC. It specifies CATSDTPGMSGYTF.

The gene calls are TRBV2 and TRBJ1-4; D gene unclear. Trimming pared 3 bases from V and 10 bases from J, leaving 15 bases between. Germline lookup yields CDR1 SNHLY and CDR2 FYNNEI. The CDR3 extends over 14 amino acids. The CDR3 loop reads CASSDLGRVGKLFF. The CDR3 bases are TGTGCCAGCAGTGACCTCGGCCGAGTAGGAAAACTGTTTTTT. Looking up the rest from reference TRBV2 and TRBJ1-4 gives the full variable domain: EPEVTQTPSHQVTQMGQEVILRCVPISNHLYFYWYRQILGQKVEFLVSFYNNEISEKSEIFDDQFSVERPDGSNFTLKIRSTKLEDSAMYFCASSDLGRVGKLFFGSGTQLSVL.

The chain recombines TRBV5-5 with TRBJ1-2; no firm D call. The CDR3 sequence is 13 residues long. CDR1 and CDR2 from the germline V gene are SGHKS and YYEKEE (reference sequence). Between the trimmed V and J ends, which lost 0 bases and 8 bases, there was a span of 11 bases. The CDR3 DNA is TGTGCCAGCAGCTTGGACCCTATGCGGGGCTACACCTTC. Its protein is CASSLDPMRGYTF.